This record looks at one TCR beta chain sequence and its context. Its antigen is currently unknown. Study donors comprised healthy, HIV-negative adults devoid of recent acute infection or vaccination. The CD4+ fraction was divided into a CD45RA+ naive subset and a CD45RA-negative memory subset. The source of the sample is a study of shared clonotypes between healthy human individuals. Study results and caveats: Genetic and exposure-history diversity was limited by the few donors.

It was across several immunoSEQ plates that each subset's genomic DNA was evenly split. Some clones are missing from TCRdb's copy, which holds only in-frame ones; the method was immunoSEQ multiplex PCR. The sample lists a few million clones, 95% occurring once. The CDR3 sequence is 12 residues long. Trimming removed 4 bases from V and 5 bases from J, with 10 bases in between. The germline V gene encodes CDR1 SGHRS and CDR2 YFSETQ. The clonotype comes from a young man in good health. This rearrangement joins TRBV5-1 to TRBJ2-7, with a possible D match to TRBD1 (6 bases). The sequencing sample was made of naive CD4+ T cells sorted from blood. Specified subset: CD45RA+ positively selected. The CDR3 protein is CASSADSNEQYF. The CDR3 nucleotides are TGCGCCAGCAGCGCGGACAGCAACGAGCAGTACTTC.